A single sample is the source of the 16 T cell receptor beta chains below, sequenced in a study of patients and donors after allogeneic stem cell transplantation. One entry per CDR3 protein results from TCRdb running MiXCR on the RT-PCR reads. This table holds approximately 430,000 distinct CDR3 sequences, roughly 17% found once. The sample comprised blood, either unsorted or a sorted T cell fraction (not recorded which). The receptors shown here come from a human donor who was either an allogeneic HSCT recipient or a stem cell or donor lymphocyte infusion donor (not recorded which). It is not recorded whose cells these are; they may come from a transplant donor.

This clonotype was seen repeatedly, ten times or more. Relative to the germline gene, one junction end is altered; a read error may explain this. The CDR3 here is CASSLGTGGNQPQHF. CDR3 DNA sequence: TGCGCCAGCAGCCTCGGGACAGGGGGCAATCAGCCCCAGCATTTT. V usage is TRBV12-3 or TRBV12-4 and J usage is TRBJ1-5; TRBD1 matches 10 bases. CDR3 size: 15 residues.

The chain is built from TRBV7-3 and TRBJ2-1; 8 bases are a match to TRBD2. Trimming took 5 bases from V and 7 from J; bases not matched to a gene: 13. Germline values: CDR1 SGHTA, CDR2 FQGTGA. The CDR3 is made up of 16 amino acids. CDR3 nucleotides: TGTGCCAGCAGCGATCATGGGACTAGAAATTGGAATGAGCAGTTCTTC. Protein sequence: CASSDHGTRNWNEQFF.

This clonotype was observed once. J is TRBJ2-1 and V is TRBV29-1, with a possible D match to TRBD2 (5 bases). From germline, CDR1 is SQVTM and CDR2 ANQGSEA. The CDR3 sequence is 13 residues long. V was shortened by 4 bases and J by 1 base, with 8 bases between the two germline ends. Here the CDR3 reads CSVVSASYNEQFF. DNA for the CDR3: TGCAGCGTTGTTAGCGCATCCTACAATGAGCAGTTCTTC.

The rearrangement links TRBV3-1 to TRBJ2-1; tentatively, D is TRBD1 or TRBD2 (5 bases each). The CDR3 extends over 13 amino acids. CDR1 LGHDT and CDR2 YNNKEL come from the germline V gene (reference sequence). V shed 5 bases and J shed 10 bases, with 15 bases lying between them. CDR3 sequence (DNA): TGTGCCAGCAGCTACGGGACCCAAAGGGAGCAGTTCTTC. This sequence encodes CASSYGTQREQFF.

The chain combines TRBV29-1 with TRBJ2-4; TRBD1 matches 7 bases. The trim removed 6 bases at V and 6 bases at J, leaving 8 bases unmatched. Looked up from germline, CDR1 is SQVTM and CDR2 is ANQGSEA. This CDR3 comprises 13 residues. Here the CDR3 reads CSVRGPGGNIQYF. DNA for the CDR3: TGCAGCGTGAGGGGCCCAGGGGGAAACATTCAGTACTTC.

This clonotype was observed a few times. This rearrangement joins TRBV5-1 to TRBJ2-7; D uncertain. The CDR3 runs 13 residues. V was shortened by 5 bases and J by 2 bases, with 11 bases between the two germline ends. Germline CDR1 reads SGHRS; CDR2 reads YFSETQ. This CDR3 is CASSISGAYEQYF. DNA of the CDR3: TGCGCCAGCAGTATCAGTGGGGCCTACGAGCAGTACTTC.

The sample holds a few counts of this clonotype. As DNA, the CDR3 is TGTGCCAGCAGCCTAAGCACCCCCCTGTTTTTT. The encoded protein is CASSLSTPLFF. The V call is TRBV11-2, the J call TRBJ2-2; no clear D. This CDR3 region has 11 residues. CDR1 is SGHAT and CDR2 is FQNNGV in the germline V gene. V was cut by 5 bases and J by 14 bases, with 12 bases left in between.

This clonotype was seen a handful of times. V gene TRBV3-1 combines with J gene TRBJ1-2; D remains ambiguous. Germline V CDR1 and CDR2: LGHDT, YNNKEL (reference sequence). CDR3 size: 15 residues. V gave up 0 bases and J gave up 7 bases, with 15 bases separating them. The CDR3 here is CASSQDKSRRGGYTF. The CDR3, as DNA: TGTGCCAGCAGCCAAGATAAAAGCAGGCGAGGTGGCTACACCTTC.

This rearrangement joins TRBV24-1 to TRBJ1-5, with TRBD1 matching 10 bases. The CDR3 has 15 residues. V lost 2 bases, J lost 4 bases, and 1 base stayed unmatched. Germline loops: CDR1 KGHDR, CDR2 SFDVKD. CDR3 sequence: CATSDSGQGNQPQHF. The DNA for the CDR3 is TGTGCCACCAGTGATTCGGGACAGGGGAATCAGCCCCAGCATTTT.

This clonotype appeared once. This rearrangement joins TRBV5-6 to TRBJ1-1; TRBD1 aligns across 10 bases. V lost 4 bases to trimming and J lost 0 bases; unmatched junction nucleotides: 9. The CDR3 has 17 amino acids. The germline V gene has CDR1 SGHDT and CDR2 YYEEEE. CDR3 loop: CASSVGQGVTLNTEAFF. The CDR3 bases are TGTGCCAGCAGCGTAGGACAGGGGGTTACCTTGAACACTGAAGCTTTCTTT.

This clonotype was picked up a small number of times. The V call is TRBV7-2, the J call TRBJ1-2; D is perhaps TRBD1 (6 bases). Trimming took off 0 bases at V and 5 bases at J, with 13 bases between the two ends. The germline CDR1 and CDR2 sequences are SGHTA and FQGNSA. This CDR3 has 15 residues. The CDR3: CASSLARGPAYGYTF. The CDR3, as DNA: TGTGCCAGCAGCTTAGCCAGGGGTCCGGCTTATGGCTACACCTTC.

V gene TRBV15 combines with J gene TRBJ2-1; 9 nucleotides match TRBD2. Germline V CDR1 and CDR2: LNHNV, YYDKDF (reference sequence). Trimming took 5 bases from V and 3 from J; bases not matched to a gene: 17. The CDR3 totals 19 residues. CDR3 amino acids: CATSRATSGRPPVYNEQFF. The CDR3 bases are TGTGCCACCAGCCGAGCTACTAGCGGGCGTCCGCCAGTCTACAATGAGCAGTTCTTC.

The sample holds a few counts of this clonotype. The chain links TRBV7-9 to TRBJ2-1; no firm D call. Trimming stripped 0 bases from V and 5 bases from J, with 5 bases between. The CDR3 length is 13 residues. CDR1 SEHNR and CDR2 FQNEAQ come from the germline V gene (reference sequence). The CDR3 loop is CASSLALDNEQFF. The CDR3 DNA reads TGTGCCAGCAGCTTAGCCCTCGACAATGAGCAGTTCTTC. The whole variable domain, remainder taken from reference TRBV7-9 and TRBJ2-1, is DTGVSQNPRHKITKRGQNVTFRCDPISEHNRLYWYRQTLGQGPEFLTYFQNEAQLEKSRLLSDRFSAERPKGSFSTLEIQRTEQGDSAMYLCASSLALDNEQFFGPGTRLTVL.

This sequence joins TRBV29-1 and TRBJ2-1; D remains unclear. V was pared by 3 bases and J by 2 bases, with 11 bases between. The CDR3 is 14 amino acids. Looked up from germline, CDR1 is SQVTM and CDR2 is ANQGSEA. CDR3 residues: CSVELQMTYNEQFF. DNA for the CDR3: TGCAGCGTTGAGTTACAGATGACCTACAATGAGCAGTTCTTC.

The J gene is TRBJ2-7, the V gene TRBV25-1; weak D call: TRBD1 (6 bases). V was pared by 5 bases and J by 2 bases, with 13 bases between. The CDR3 totals 14 residues. In germline, CDR1 is MGHDK, CDR2 SYGVNS. The DNA of the CDR3 is TGTGCCAGCAGTCGACAGGAGCTTGCCTACGAGCAGTACTTC. It codes for CASSRQELAYEQYF.

This clonotype has just a few counts. The J gene is TRBJ1-5, the V gene TRBV7-9, with no clear D. CDR1 and CDR2 (germline): SEHNR, FQNEAQ (reference sequence). The CDR3 runs 14 residues. Trimming took off 3 bases at V and 6 bases at J, with 12 bases between the two ends. The CDR3 nucleotides read TGTGCCAGCAGCTTGGAGGAGTCGGTTCAGCCCCAGCATTTT. Residues: CASSLEESVQPQHF.